The 13 T cell receptor beta chains below all came from one sample that was sequenced in a study of cytomegalovirus exposure and HLA in healthy donors. Primers: 60 Vbeta forward and 13 Jbeta reverse. Here immunoSEQ multiplex PCR was the method, and the copy in TCRdb shows in-frame clones only, minus some. The data contain 110,000 to 150,000 clones, around 78% of them singletons. Sequences were obtained from PBMCs. The source of these receptors is a woman aged 18-29 years in good health and CMV-seropositive.

The gene calls are TRBV7-9 and TRBJ2-6; D might be TRBD2 (6 bases). Germline CDR1 and CDR2: SEHNR and FQNEAQ (reference sequence). Trimming took off 0 bases at V and 4 bases at J, with 10 bases between the two ends. The CDR3 is made up of 16 amino acids. The DNA for the CDR3 is TGTGCCAGCAGCTTAGCGGAGGGGATAGGGGCCAACGTCCTGACTTTC. This gives the protein CASSLAEGIGANVLTF.

This clone was seen only a few times. This sequence joins TRBV6-5 and TRBJ1-1, with D perhaps matching TRBD1 (6 bases). This CDR3 region has 15 residues. V was shortened by 0 bases and J by 2 bases, with 10 bases between the two germline ends. CDR1 and CDR2 (germline): MNHEY, SVGAGI. The CDR3 DNA sequence: TGTGCCAGCAGTTACTCAACAGGGTACAACACTGAAGCTTTCTTT. Translated, it gives CASSYSTGYNTEAFF.

J is TRBJ2-5 and V is TRBV7-8, with TRBD2 matching over 8 bases. The germline gives CDR1 SGHVS, CDR2 FQNEAQ. Trimming took 5 bases from V and 1 from J; bases not matched to a gene: 12. CDR3 size: 17 residues. CDR3 sequence reads: CASSPRPPLAAQETQYF. The CDR3 nucleotides read TGTGCCAGCAGCCCCAGACCCCCACTAGCGGCCCAAGAGACCCAGTACTTC.

The chain couples TRBV27 to TRBJ1-1, with TRBD1 as a possible D gene (6 bases). Per the germline V gene, CDR1 is MNHEY and CDR2 is SMNVEV (reference sequence). This CDR3 region has 14 residues. Trimming removed 1 base at V and 7 bases at J, with 13 bases between. CDR3 loop: CASSLYPTGFEAFF. DNA for the CDR3: TGTGCCAGCAGTTTATACCCGACAGGATTTGAAGCTTTCTTT.

The V and J genes are TRBV4-3 and TRBJ2-1, with TRBD2 matching over 13 bases. Per the germline V gene, CDR1 is LGHNA and CDR2 is YSLEER. V shed 3 bases and J 6 bases; nucleotides not matched to a gene: 5. The CDR3 loop spans 16 amino acids. DNA of the CDR3: TGCGCCAGCAGCCAGGGTACTAGCGGGGGGGCCAATGAGCAGTTCTTC. Translated, it gives CASSQGTSGGANEQFF.

The chain recombines TRBV2 with TRBJ2-7, with D perhaps TRBD2 (5 bases). V was cut by 3 bases and J by 2 bases, with 14 bases left in between. Germline CDR1 reads SNHLY; CDR2 reads FYNNEI. The CDR3 is 15 residues long. The CDR3 here is CASSDLRVGPYEQYF. In nucleotides, the CDR3 is TGTGCCAGCAGTGATCTGCGGGTGGGCCCCTACGAGCAGTACTTC. Full variable domain (outside the CDR3, taken from reference TRBV2 and TRBJ2-7): EPEVTQTPSHQVTQMGQEVILRCVPISNHLYFYWYRQILGQKVEFLVSFYNNEISEKSEIFDDQFSVERPDGSNFTLKIRSTKLEDSAMYFCASSDLRVGPYEQYFGPGTRLTVT.

This chain joins TRBV4-1 and TRBJ2-3; D perhaps matches TRBD2 (6 bases). CDR1 and CDR2 from the germline V gene are MGHRA and YSYEKL. Trimming took off 5 bases at V and 0 bases at J, with 15 bases between the two ends. The CDR3 is 16 amino acids. In DNA, the CDR3 is TGCGCCAGCAGCTCCGGGACTGGTTACAGCACAGATACGCAGTATTTT. Translated: CASSSGTGYSTDTQYF.

The chain joins TRBV10-3 to TRBJ2-1; 13 nucleotides align to TRBD2. This CDR3 contains 18 residues. The germline V gene encodes CDR1 ENHRY and CDR2 SYGVKD. The junction had 13 bases not matched to a gene; V was cut back by 6 bases and J by 5 bases. CDR3 sequence: CAIRSGGTSGAAHNEQFF. CDR3 DNA sequence: TGTGCCATCAGGTCGGGGGGGACTAGCGGGGCTGCCCACAATGAGCAGTTCTTC.

This clone has a single count. J is TRBJ2-5 and V is TRBV29-1; 16 bases agree with TRBD2. The germline V gene has CDR1 SQVTM and CDR2 ANQGSEA. V was clipped by 4 bases and J by 4 bases; unmatched bases: 6. This CDR3 contains 16 residues. In DNA form, the CDR3 reads TGCAGCGTTGTGGGACTAGCGGGGGGGTTTTCAGAGACCCAGTACTTC. This sequence encodes CSVVGLAGGFSETQYF.

The chain couples TRBV6-5 to TRBJ2-7; D might be TRBD1 (6 bases). Germline loops: CDR1 MNHEY, CDR2 SVGAGI. V gave up 6 bases and J gave up 4 bases, with 13 bases separating them. The CDR3 covers 13 residues. The CDR3 nucleotides read TGTGCCAGCAGCCTGGGGGCTGTTTACGAGCAGTACTTC. Protein: CASSLGAVYEQYF.

This chain uses TRBV30 with TRBJ2-1; weak D call: TRBD1 (6 bases). Germline V gives CDR1 GTSNPN, CDR2 SVGIG (reference sequence). This CDR3 has 15 residues. V gave up 4 bases and J gave up 4 bases, with 17 bases separating them. The CDR3 reads CAWNTGTSPYNEQFF. For the CDR3, the DNA is TGTGCCTGGAACACCGGGACATCTCCTTACAATGAGCAGTTCTTC.

The rearrangement links TRBV6-1 to TRBJ1-2; 7 nucleotides match TRBD1. Trimming took 1 base from V and 8 from J; bases not matched to a gene: 10. The CDR3 runs 15 residues. In germline, CDR1 is MNHNS, CDR2 SASEGT. The chain's CDR3 is CASSEVSGTASGYTF. The CDR3 DNA follows: TGTGCCAGCAGTGAAGTCTCCGGGACAGCGTCCGGCTACACCTTC.

This sequence joins TRBV19 and TRBJ1-4; D is possibly TRBD1 (5 bases). CDR1 is LNHDA and CDR2 is SQIVND in the germline V gene (reference sequence). The V end was cut by 3 bases, the J end by 6 bases, with 17 bases between. This CDR3 is built from 16 residues. CDR3 amino acids: CASSMMSGGADEKLFF. The CDR3 nucleotides are TGTGCCAGTAGTATGATGTCAGGTGGGGCTGATGAAAAACTGTTTTTT.